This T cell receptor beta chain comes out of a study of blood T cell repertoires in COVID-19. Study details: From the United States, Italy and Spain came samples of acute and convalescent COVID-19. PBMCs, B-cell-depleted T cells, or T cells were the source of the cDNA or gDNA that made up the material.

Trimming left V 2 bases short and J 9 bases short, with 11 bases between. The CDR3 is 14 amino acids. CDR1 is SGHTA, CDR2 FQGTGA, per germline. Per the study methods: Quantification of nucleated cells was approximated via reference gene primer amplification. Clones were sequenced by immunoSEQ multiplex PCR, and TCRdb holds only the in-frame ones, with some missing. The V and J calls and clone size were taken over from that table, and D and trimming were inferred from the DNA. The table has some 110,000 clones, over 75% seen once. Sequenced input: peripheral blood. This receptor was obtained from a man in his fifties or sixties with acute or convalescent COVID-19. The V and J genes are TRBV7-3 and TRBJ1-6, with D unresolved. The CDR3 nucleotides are TGTGCCAGCAGCTTAGGAGGGTTCGGTTCACCCCTCCACTTT. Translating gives CASSLGGFGSPLHF.